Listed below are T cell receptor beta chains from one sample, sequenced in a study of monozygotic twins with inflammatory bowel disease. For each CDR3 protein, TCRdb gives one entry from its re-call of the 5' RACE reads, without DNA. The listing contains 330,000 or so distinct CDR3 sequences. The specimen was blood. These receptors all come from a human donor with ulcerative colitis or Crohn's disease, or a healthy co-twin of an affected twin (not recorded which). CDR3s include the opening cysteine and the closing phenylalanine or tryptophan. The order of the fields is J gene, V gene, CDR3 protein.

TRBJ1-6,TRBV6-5,CASTTGESPLHF
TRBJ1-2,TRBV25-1,CASSERTNYGYTF
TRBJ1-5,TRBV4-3,CASSARRPHSNQPQHF
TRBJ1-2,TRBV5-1,CASSPILQGSYGYTF
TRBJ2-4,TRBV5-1,CASSLTSGGTDLAKNIQYF
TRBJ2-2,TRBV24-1,CATCASGLAGGQLFF
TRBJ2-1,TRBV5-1,CASSLGGLTYNEQFF
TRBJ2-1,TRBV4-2,CASSQELAGTEQFF
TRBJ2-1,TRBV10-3,CAISESQAGANNEQFF
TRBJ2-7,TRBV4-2,CASSQDLGTGFYEQYF
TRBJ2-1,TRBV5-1,CASSLDGTSGYNEQFF
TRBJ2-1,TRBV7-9,CASSSIAGSSYNEQFF
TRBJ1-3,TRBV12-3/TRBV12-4,CASRPTGISGNTIYF
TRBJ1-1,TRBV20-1,CSATPGPLVWEAFF
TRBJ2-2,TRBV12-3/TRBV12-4,CASRNRQGDTGELFF
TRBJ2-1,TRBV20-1,CSAELTTGRLQFF
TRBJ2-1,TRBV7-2,CASSLSREEYNEQFF
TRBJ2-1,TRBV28,CASSLGRYNEQFF
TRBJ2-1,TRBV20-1,CSATPPRESSYNEQFF
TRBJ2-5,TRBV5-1,CASSLEGKTQYF
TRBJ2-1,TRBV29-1,CSAYLAAGLDKQFF
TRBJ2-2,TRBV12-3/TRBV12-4,CMSGLNTGELFF
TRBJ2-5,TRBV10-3,CAIRAESQETQYF
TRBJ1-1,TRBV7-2,CASITGGRAGAFF
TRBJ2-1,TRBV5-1,CASSLEYEQFF
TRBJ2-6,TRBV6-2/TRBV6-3,CASSNFEGTGANVLTF
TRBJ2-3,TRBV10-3,CAISPVSGDTQYF
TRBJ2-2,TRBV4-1,CASSSRDQNTGELFF
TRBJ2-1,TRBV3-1,CASSQEGLWNNEQFF
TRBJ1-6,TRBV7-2,CASRELTGTNSPLHF
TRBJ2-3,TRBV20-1,CSAYHSSGRLDTQYF
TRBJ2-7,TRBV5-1,CASSLAGRTIYEQYF
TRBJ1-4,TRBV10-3,CAISEQFREKLFF
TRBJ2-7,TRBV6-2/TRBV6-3,CASSYGTNSYEQYF
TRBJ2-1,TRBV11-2,CASSLDRTSKQFF
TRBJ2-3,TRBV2,CASLPRGGADTQYF
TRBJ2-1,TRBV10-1,CASSESISGNEQFF
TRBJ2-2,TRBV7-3,CASSFPTPQGNTGELFF
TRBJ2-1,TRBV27,CASRTFNEQFF
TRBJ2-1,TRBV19,CASVGTSGGEQFF
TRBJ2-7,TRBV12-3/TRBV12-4,CASSLRGADEQYF
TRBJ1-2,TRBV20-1,CSAYRDPINFNYGYTF